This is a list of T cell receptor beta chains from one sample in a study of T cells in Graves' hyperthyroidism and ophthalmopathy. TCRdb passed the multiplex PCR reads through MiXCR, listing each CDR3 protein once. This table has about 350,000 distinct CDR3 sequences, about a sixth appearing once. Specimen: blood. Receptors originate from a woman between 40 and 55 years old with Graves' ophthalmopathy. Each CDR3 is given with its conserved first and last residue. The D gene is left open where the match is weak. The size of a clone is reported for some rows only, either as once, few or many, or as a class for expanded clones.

CDR3 DNA: TGCGCCAGCAGCCAAAAGATTTCGGGACGGAGCTACGAGCAGTACTTC; CDR3 protein: CASSQKISGRSYEQYF; clone size: many; V gene: TRBV4-1; D gene: NA; J gene: TRBJ2-7
CDR3 DNA: TGTGCCTGGAGCCCCCTCCGGGGGGGCATCGCGACTAACGAGCAGTACTTC; CDR3 protein: CAWSPLRGGIATNEQYF; clone size: many; V gene: TRBV30; D gene: TRBD2; J gene: TRBJ2-7
CDR3 DNA: TGTGCCAGCAAGGGACTAGTGGAGACCCAGTACTTC; CDR3 protein: CASKGLVETQYF; clone size: many; V gene: TRBV2; D gene: TRBD2; J gene: TRBJ2-5
CDR3 DNA: TGTGCCAGCAGCTTGGGACCAGTCCAAGAGACCCAGTACTTC; CDR3 protein: CASSLGPVQETQYF; clone size: many; V gene: TRBV5-4; D gene: NA; J gene: TRBJ2-5
CDR3 DNA: TGTGCCAGCAGCCCACACCTGAGGGACGAGCAGTACTTC; CDR3 protein: CASSPHLRDEQYF; clone size: many; V gene: TRBV11-2; D gene: NA; J gene: TRBJ2-7
CDR3 DNA: TGTGCCAGCAGCTTAGGGGGGGAACATTACGAGCAGTACTTC; CDR3 protein: CASSLGGEHYEQYF; clone size: few; V gene: TRBV7-9; D gene: NA; J gene: TRBJ2-7
CDR3 DNA: TGCAGCGATCGCGTAGCCCCACAAGAGACCCAGTACTTC; CDR3 protein: CSDRVAPQETQYF; clone size: NA; V gene: TRBV29-1; D gene: NA; J gene: TRBJ2-5
CDR3 DNA: TGTGCCAGCAGCTTTGGGGGGGCCGGACCCTACGAGCAGTACTTC; CDR3 protein: CASSFGGAGPYEQYF; clone size: many; V gene: TRBV11-2; D gene: NA; J gene: TRBJ2-7
CDR3 DNA: TGTGCCAGCAGTCTCAAGTTCGATCTCACTGAAGCTTTCTTT; CDR3 protein: CASSLKFDLTEAFF; clone size: NA; V gene: TRBV28; D gene: NA; J gene: TRBJ1-1
CDR3 DNA: TGTGCCAGCAGTTTTAGGGGGGCAGGGACTGCCGGGGCCAACGTCCTGACTTTC; CDR3 protein: CASSFRGAGTAGANVLTF; clone size: NA; V gene: TRBV12-3/TRBV12-4; D gene: NA; J gene: TRBJ2-6
CDR3 DNA: TGTGCCAGCAGCGAGGACCGTAAAGTCACTGAAGCTTTCTTT; CDR3 protein: CASSEDRKVTEAFF; clone size: many; V gene: TRBV7-9; D gene: NA; J gene: TRBJ1-1
CDR3 DNA: TGCAGTGCTAGAGATCCCCTAGTCAACATTCAGTACTTC; CDR3 protein: CSARDPLVNIQYF; clone size: many; V gene: TRBV20-1; D gene: NA; J gene: TRBJ2-4
CDR3 DNA: TGTGCCAGCAGCCGTGCCTACGAGCAGTACTTC; CDR3 protein: CASSRAYEQYF; clone size: many; V gene: TRBV7-2; D gene: NA; J gene: TRBJ2-7
CDR3 DNA: TGCAGCGTTCGTAAGGAAAGCCACACCGGGGAGCTGTTTTTT; CDR3 protein: CSVRKESHTGELFF; clone size: many; V gene: TRBV29-1; D gene: NA; J gene: TRBJ2-2
CDR3 DNA: TGTGCCAGCAGCACCAATGGGTATGGCTACACCTTC; CDR3 protein: CASSTNGYGYTF; clone size: many; V gene: TRBV9; D gene: NA; J gene: TRBJ1-2
CDR3 DNA: TGTGCCAGCAGCCCCCTGCGGGAATTTGGCTACGAGCAGTACTTC; CDR3 protein: CASSPLREFGYEQYF; clone size: many; V gene: TRBV5-6; D gene: NA; J gene: TRBJ2-7
CDR3 DNA: TGTGCCAGCTCATCTCCGGGAACTGAAGCTTTCTTT; CDR3 protein: CASSSPGTEAFF; clone size: few; V gene: TRBV18; D gene: NA; J gene: TRBJ1-1
CDR3 DNA: TGCAGTGCTAGAGCGATTGGACAGCAAGAGACCCAGTACTTC; CDR3 protein: CSARAIGQQETQYF; clone size: NA; V gene: TRBV20-1; D gene: NA; J gene: TRBJ2-5
CDR3 DNA: TGTGCCACCAGTGGAGGGCATCAGGTTTCGGAGACCCAGTACTTC; CDR3 protein: CATSGGHQVSETQYF; clone size: many; V gene: TRBV24-1; D gene: NA; J gene: TRBJ2-5
CDR3 DNA: TGTGCCAGCAGTTTATCAGGCGGCAGGGGGTACGAGCAGTACTTC; CDR3 protein: CASSLSGGRGYEQYF; clone size: many; V gene: TRBV28; D gene: TRBD1; J gene: TRBJ2-7